Below are 6 T cell receptor beta chains sequenced from a single sample in a study of blood T cells in healthy people across ages. With a J-beta primer mix and a sample-barcoded 5' primer, a second PCR ran 7 to 11 cycles. TCRdb used MiXCR to reprocess the 5' RACE reads, holding one entry per CDR3 protein. The sample contains over 1,500,000 distinct CDR3 sequences, approximately 50% of which appear only once. The sequenced sample consisted of blood. All receptors come from a woman in her thirties or forties in good health.

The CDR3 DNA reads TGTGCCAGCAGTTACTGGGGGGGAACCGGGGAGCTGTTTTTT. Translating gives CASSYWGGTGELFF. V is TRBV6-5 and J is TRBJ2-2; 7 positions match TRBD2. This CDR3 has 14 residues. The V and J ends lost 1 base and 5 bases, in that order; junction bases with no gene match: 1. Germline V lookup: CDR1 MNHEY, CDR2 SVGAGI.

The chain joins TRBV12-3 or TRBV12-4 to TRBJ2-4; D might be TRBD2 (7 bases). The DNA end lines up better with TRBJ2-7; the J call may be wrong. The CDR3 consists of 15 residues. The CDR3 DNA is TGTGCCAACAGCCCCTCCGGGGAGGGGGTCTACGAGCAGTACTTC. This sequence encodes CANSPSGEGVYEQYF.

V usage is TRBV7-9 and J usage is TRBJ1-2, with a weak D call TRBD1 (6 bases). Trimming left V 6 bases short and J 6 bases short, with 17 bases between. The CDR3 consists of 14 residues. Germline V gene lookup returns CDR1 SEHNR and CDR2 FQNEAQ (reference sequence). Here the CDR3 DNA reads TGTGCCAGCAGGCCGGAGGGGGGGTGGCATGGCTACACCTTC. Translating gives CASRPEGGWHGYTF.

The chain has TRBV11-2 and TRBJ2-5, with D perhaps matching TRBD2 (5 bases). Germline V CDR1 and CDR2: SGHAT, FQNNGV. With 2 bases removed from V and 1 base from J, the gap between germline ends came to 14 bases. The CDR3 contains 16 residues. DNA for the CDR3: TGTGCCAGCAGCTTAAATAATGGACTCCCCCAAGAGACCCAGTACTTC. It yields the protein CASSLNNGLPQETQYF.

This clonotype was found a few times. The rearrangement joins TRBV24-1 to TRBJ2-7; no reliable D call. V was pared by 3 bases and J by 4 bases, with 9 bases between. The germline V gene has CDR1 KGHDR and CDR2 SFDVKD. The CDR3 totals 13 residues. The CDR3 is CATSDQAVYEQYF. The CDR3 coding sequence is TGTGCCACCAGTGATCAGGCGGTTTACGAGCAGTACTTC.

Concerning this clonotype: A junction end diverges from the germline sequence, so it may reflect a read error. The V call is TRBV3-1, the J call TRBJ2-4; D call uncertain. The V gene's germline CDR1 is LGHDT and CDR2 YNNKEL (reference sequence). The CDR3 runs 14 residues. Written as DNA, the CDR3 is TGTGCCAGCAGCCAAGCTGGGTCGCAAAACAGTCAGTACTTC. This sequence encodes CASSQAGSQNSQYF.